This T cell receptor (beta chain) was recovered during a study of T cell responses to AZD1222 COVID-19 vaccine. The study, taken as a whole, reports: Spike-wide vaccine-associated CD4 TCRs dominated at 160-218 and 743-854. It should be noted that donors were predominantly white British and more often female, and clonal diversity was possibly underestimated. No repertoire was sampled before or during the peak T cell response, only after it.

Trimming took off 2 bases at V and 7 bases at J, with 15 bases between the two ends. The CDR3 consists of 14 residues. The germline CDR1 and CDR2 sequences are MNHNS and SASEGT. Produced via immunoSEQ multiplex PCR; TCRdb's table is partial and in-frame only. The sample lists about 81,000 clones; about 91% were seen once. Notes on this clone: Its target is unknown.

The gene calls are TRBV6-1 and TRBJ2-7; D unclear. The sample in question was peripheral blood, obtained 28 days after the second AZD1222 dose. The sequence was collected from an adult who received the AZD1222 COVID-19 vaccine. The CDR3 protein is CASSESRFLQEQYF. The CDR3 DNA follows: TGTGCCAGCAGTGAAAGTAGGTTTCTCCAGGAGCAGTACTTC.